The source of this T cell receptor (beta chain) is a study of blood T cell repertoires in COVID-19 (TCRdb year 2020). A note on the overall study: Collaborator samples came from the United States, Italy and Spain and covered acute and convalescent phases of COVID-19. The repertoires were released in a freely available public database intended as a resource for research on the immune response to SARS-CoV-2. Samples were obtained from the ongoing ImmuneRACE study (first 160 participants) and from 1,000 to 1,500 subjects provided by 6 global collaborators. Deeply sampled blood TCRbeta repertoires from subjects exposed to, actively infected with, or recovered from COVID-19 were included in the dataset. The sample metadata nearly always contained a de-identified subject ID, COVID-19 status, age in years and sex. Where available, HLA class I and class II types were obtained from metadata supplied by the sample provider rather than from assay-based typing. The material from the prospective study consisted of cDNA or gDNA derived from T cells, B-cell-depleted T cells, or PBMCs.

The immunoSEQ Assay, a bias-controlled multiplex PCR, was used to amplify TCRbeta CDR3 regions from genomic DNA. As for how the authors treated the data: The number of nucleated cells in each sample was estimated by amplification of reference gene primers within the assay. Sequence reads were collapsed and filtered to measure the absolute abundance of every unique TCRbeta CDR3 rearrangement. For each sample, productive Simpson clonality was calculated as the square root of Simpson's diversity index over productive rearrangements. This immuneACCESS table, as held by TCRdb, lists in-frame sequences with V and J called but not all clones. Of the missing ones, under half trace to an unresolved V gene in checked studies; the others have no known cause. Clonal size and the V and J genes are those of that table, whereas D and trimming came from the DNA. In this sample the table shows some 150,000 clones, about 88% of which occur a single time. 2.3% of the sample is held by the ten biggest clonotypes.

Comment on this clone: Its specific antigen is unknown. Base quality data are lacking; no much larger clone is found one base away.

Study-level results and caveats: The quantity of clinical and demographic metadata differed by source and by participant and was supplied without curation.

Its CDR3 holds 14 amino acids, cysteine through phenylalanine. The DNA shown is the 42-base CDR3, in frame from base 1. The V and J ends are trimmed by 2 bases and 4 bases, leaving 10 bases between them. CDR1 and CDR2 (SEHNR, FQNEAQ) derive from the germline V gene (reference sequence). Each collaborating institution followed its own protocols to collect whole blood in K2EDTA tubes. For TCRbeta analysis, collaborators shipped samples as frozen whole blood, isolated PBMCs, or DNA extracted from either of those sample types. This sequence uses TRBV7-9 and TRBJ2-3; a confident D gene designation cannot be given. The receptor was isolated from a human donor in a cohort sampled during active COVID-19. Sequencing used peripheral blood. The CDR3 protein: CASSLQARPDTQYF. Read as DNA, the sequence is TGTGCCAGCAGCTTACAAGCGAGGCCAGATACGCAGTATTTT. The entire variable domain, with the stretches around the CDR3 drawn from the reference TRBV7-9 and TRBJ2-3 proteins, is DTGVSQNPRHKITKRGQNVTFRCDPISEHNRLYWYRQTLGQGPEFLTYFQNEAQLEKSRLLSDRFSAERPKGSFSTLEIQRTEQGDSAMYLCASSLQARPDTQYFGPGTRLTVL.